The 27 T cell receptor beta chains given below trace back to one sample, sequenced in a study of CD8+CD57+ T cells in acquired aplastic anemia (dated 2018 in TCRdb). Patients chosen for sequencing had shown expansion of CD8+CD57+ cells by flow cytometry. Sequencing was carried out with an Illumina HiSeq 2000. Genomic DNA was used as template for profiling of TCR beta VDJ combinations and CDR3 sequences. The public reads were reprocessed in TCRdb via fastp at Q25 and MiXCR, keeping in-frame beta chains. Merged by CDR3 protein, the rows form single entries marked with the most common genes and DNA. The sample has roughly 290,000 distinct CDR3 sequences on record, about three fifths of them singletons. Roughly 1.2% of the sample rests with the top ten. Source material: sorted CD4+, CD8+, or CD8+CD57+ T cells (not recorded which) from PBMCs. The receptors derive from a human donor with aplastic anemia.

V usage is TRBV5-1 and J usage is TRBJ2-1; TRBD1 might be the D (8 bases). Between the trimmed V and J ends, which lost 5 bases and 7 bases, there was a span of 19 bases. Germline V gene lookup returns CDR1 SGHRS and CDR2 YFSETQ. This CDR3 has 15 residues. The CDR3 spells CASRPTTGEGNEQFF. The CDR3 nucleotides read TGCGCCAGCAGGCCTACGACAGGGGAGGGAAATGAGCAGTTCTTC. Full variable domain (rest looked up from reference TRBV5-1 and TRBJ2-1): KAGVTQTPRYLIKTRGQQVTLSCSPISGHRSVSWYQQTPGQGLQFLFEYFSETQRNKGNFPGRFSGRQFSNSRSEMNVSTLELGDSALYLCASRPTTGEGNEQFFGPGTRLTVL.

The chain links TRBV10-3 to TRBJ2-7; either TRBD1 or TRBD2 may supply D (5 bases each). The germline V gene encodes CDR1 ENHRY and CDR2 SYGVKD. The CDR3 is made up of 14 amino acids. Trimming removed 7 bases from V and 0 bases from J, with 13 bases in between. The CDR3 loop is CAIKPGTFSYEQYF. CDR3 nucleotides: TGTGCCATCAAGCCAGGGACGTTCTCCTACGAGCAGTACTTC.

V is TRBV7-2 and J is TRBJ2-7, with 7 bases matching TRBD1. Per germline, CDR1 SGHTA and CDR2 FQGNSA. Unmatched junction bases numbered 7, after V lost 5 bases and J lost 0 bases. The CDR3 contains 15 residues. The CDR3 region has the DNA TGTGCCAGCAGCAAACAGGGGCCAGCCTCCTACGAGCAGTACTTC. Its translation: CASSKQGPASYEQYF.

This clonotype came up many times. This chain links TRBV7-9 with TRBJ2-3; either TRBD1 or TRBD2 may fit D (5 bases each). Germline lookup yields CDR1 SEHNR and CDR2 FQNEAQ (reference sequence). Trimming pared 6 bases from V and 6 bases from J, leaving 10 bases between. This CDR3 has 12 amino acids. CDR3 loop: CASSGGGDTQYF. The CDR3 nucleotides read TGTGCCAGCAGTGGGGGTGGGGATACGCAGTATTTT.

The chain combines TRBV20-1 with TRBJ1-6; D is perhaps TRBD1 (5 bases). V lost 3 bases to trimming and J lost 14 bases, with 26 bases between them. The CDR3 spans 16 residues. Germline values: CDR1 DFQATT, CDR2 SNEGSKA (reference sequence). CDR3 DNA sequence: TGCAGTGCTAGGATTTCCGGGACCCGAAGTAGGTCAACCCTCCACTTT. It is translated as CSARISGTRSRSTLHF.

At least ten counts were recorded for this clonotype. CDR3 protein: CASSPGQGSYEQYF. The CDR3, as DNA: TGTGCCAGCTCACCGGGACAGGGAAGCTACGAGCAGTACTTC. The chain carries TRBV18 and TRBJ2-7; 9 positions match TRBD1. The ends lost 3 bases at V and 3 bases at J; junction bases unmatched: 3. The germline V gene encodes CDR1 KGHSH and CDR2 LQKENI. The CDR3 is 14 residues long.

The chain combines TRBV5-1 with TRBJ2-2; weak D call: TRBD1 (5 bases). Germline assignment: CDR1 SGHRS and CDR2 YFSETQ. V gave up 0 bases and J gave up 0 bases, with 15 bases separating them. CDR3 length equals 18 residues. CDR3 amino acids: CASSLVKTAYPNTGELFF. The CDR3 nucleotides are TGCGCCAGCAGCTTGGTCAAGACAGCCTATCCGAACACCGGGGAGCTGTTTTTT.

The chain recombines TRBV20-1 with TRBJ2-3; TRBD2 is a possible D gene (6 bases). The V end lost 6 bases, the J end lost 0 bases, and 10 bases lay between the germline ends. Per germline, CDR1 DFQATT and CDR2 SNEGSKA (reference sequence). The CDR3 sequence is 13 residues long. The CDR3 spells CSARTTSTDTQYF. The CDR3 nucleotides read TGCAGTGCCAGGACTACTAGCACAGATACGCAGTATTTT.

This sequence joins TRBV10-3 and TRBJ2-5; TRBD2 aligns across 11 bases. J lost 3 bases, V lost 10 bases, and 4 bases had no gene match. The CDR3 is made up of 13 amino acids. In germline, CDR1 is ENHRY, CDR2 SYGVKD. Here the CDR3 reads CATGTSGKETQYF. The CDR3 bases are TGTGCCACCGGGACTAGCGGAAAAGAGACCCAGTACTTC.

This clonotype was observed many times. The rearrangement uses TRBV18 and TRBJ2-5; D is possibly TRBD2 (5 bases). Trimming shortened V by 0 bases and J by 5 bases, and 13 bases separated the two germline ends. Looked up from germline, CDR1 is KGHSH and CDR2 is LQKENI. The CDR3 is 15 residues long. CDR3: CASSPPTGYRETQYF. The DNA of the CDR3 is TGTGCCAGCTCACCACCCACGGGGTATCGGGAGACCCAGTACTTC.

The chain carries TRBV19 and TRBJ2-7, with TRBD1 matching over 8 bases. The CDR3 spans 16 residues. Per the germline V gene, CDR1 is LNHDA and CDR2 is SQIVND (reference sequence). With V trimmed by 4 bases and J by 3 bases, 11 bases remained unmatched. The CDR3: CASSTGLETGDYEQYF. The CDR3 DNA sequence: TGTGCCAGTAGTACGGGGCTCGAGACAGGGGACTACGAGCAGTACTTC.

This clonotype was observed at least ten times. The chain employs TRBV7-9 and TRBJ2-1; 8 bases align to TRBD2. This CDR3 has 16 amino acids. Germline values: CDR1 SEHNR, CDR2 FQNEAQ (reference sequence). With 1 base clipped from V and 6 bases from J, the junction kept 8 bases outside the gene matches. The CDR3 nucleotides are TGTGCCAGCAGCTTAGTAGCTGGACTAGCCATCAATGAGCAGTTCTTC. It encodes CASSLVAGLAINEQFF.

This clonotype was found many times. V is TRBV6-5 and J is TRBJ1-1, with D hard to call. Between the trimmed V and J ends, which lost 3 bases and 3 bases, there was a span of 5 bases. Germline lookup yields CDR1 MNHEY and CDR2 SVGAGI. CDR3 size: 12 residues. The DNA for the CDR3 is TGTGCCAGCAGTTATCGGGACACTGAAGCTTTCTTT. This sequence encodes CASSYRDTEAFF.

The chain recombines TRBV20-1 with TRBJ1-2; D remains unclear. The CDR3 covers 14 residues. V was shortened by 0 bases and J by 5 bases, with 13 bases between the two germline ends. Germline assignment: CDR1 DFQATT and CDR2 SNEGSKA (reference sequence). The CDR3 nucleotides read TGCAGTGCTAGAGACTACGTGGCGGAATATGGCTACACCTTC. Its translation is CSARDYVAEYGYTF.

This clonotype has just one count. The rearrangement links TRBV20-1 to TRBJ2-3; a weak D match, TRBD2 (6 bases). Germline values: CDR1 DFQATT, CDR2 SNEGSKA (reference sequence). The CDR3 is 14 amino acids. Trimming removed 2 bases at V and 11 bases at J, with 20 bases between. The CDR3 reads CSARRSGPYNEQYF. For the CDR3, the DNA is TGCAGTGCTAGACGTAGCGGCCCTTACAATGAGCAGTATTTT.

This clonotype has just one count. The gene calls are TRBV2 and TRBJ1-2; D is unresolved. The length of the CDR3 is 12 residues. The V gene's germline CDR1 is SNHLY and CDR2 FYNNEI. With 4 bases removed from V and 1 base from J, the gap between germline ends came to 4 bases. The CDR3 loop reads CASSGHNYGYTF. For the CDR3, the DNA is TGTGCCAGCAGTGGACATAACTATGGCTACACCTTC.

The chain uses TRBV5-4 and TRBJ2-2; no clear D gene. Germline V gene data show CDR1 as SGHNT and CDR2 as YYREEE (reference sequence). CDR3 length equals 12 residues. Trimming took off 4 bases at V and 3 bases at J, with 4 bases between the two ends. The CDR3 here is CASSTDTGELFF. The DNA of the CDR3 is TGTGCCAGCAGCACTGACACCGGGGAGCTGTTTTTT.

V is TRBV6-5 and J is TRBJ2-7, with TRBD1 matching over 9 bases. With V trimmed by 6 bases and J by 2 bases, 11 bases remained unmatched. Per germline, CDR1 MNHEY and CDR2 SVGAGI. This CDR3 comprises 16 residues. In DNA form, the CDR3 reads TGTGCCAGCAGCACCCGACCGGGACAGGGAACCTACGAGCAGTACTTC. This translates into CASSTRPGQGTYEQYF.

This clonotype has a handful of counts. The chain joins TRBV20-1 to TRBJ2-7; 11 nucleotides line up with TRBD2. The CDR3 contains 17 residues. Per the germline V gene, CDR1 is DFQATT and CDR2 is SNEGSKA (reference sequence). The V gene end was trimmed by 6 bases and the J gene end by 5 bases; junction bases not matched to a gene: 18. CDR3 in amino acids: CSARWGYSGRAENEQYF. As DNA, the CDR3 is TGCAGTGCGAGATGGGGGTATAGCGGGAGGGCCGAGAACGAGCAGTACTTC.

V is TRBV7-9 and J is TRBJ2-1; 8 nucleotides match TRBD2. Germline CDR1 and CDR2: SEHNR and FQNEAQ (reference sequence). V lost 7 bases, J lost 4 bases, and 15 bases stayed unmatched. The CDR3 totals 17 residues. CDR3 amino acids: CASNNHEGLGDYNEQFF. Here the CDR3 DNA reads TGTGCCAGCAACAACCATGAGGGACTAGGAGATTACAATGAGCAGTTCTTC. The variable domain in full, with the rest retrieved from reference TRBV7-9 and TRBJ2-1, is DTGVSQNPRHKITKRGQNVTFRCDPISEHNRLYWYRQTLGQGPEFLTYFQNEAQLEKSRLLSDRFSAERPKGSFSTLEIQRTEQGDSAMYLCASNNHEGLGDYNEQFFGPGTRLTVL.

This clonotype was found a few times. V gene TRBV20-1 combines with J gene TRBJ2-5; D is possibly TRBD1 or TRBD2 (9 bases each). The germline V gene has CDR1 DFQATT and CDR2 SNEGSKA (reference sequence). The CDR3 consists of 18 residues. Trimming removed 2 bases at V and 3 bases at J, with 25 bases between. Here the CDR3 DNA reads TGCAGTGCTAGACTAGCGGGACAGGGACAGGGAGGGAAAGAGACCCAGTACTTC. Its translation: CSARLAGQGQGGKETQYF.

The chain's CDR3 is CATAIHEQETQYF. CDR3 bases: TGTGCCACCGCAATCCACGAACAAGAGACCCAGTACTTC. The chain is built from TRBV7-2 and TRBJ2-5; no reliable D call. CDR3 size: 13 residues. Deletions cut 10 bases from V and 2 bases from J, with 14 bases between. Germline values: CDR1 SGHTA, CDR2 FQGNSA.

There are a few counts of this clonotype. The DNA of the CDR3 is TGTGCCACCAGCACGGACAGGGTTGAAAAACTGTTTTTT. This encodes CATSTDRVEKLFF. The rearrangement links TRBV15 to TRBJ1-4; TRBD1 agrees at 8 bases. CDR1 is LNHNV and CDR2 is YYDKDF in the germline V gene (reference sequence). CDR3 length: 13 amino acids. The ends lost 4 bases at V and 7 bases at J; junction bases unmatched: 2.

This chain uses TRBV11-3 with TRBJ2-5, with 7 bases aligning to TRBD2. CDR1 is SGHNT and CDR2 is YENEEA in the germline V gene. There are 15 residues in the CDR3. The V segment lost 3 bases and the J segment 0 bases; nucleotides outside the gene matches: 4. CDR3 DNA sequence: TGTGCCAGCAGCTTCGACCGGGGGGACCAAGAGACCCAGTACTTC. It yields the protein CASSFDRGDQETQYF. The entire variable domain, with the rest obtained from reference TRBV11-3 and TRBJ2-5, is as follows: EAGVVQSPRYKIIEKKQPVAFWCNPISGHNTLYWYLQNLGQGPELLIRYENEEAVDDSQLPKDRFSAERLKGVDSTLKIQPAELGDSAVYLCASSFDRGDQETQYFGPGTRLLVL.

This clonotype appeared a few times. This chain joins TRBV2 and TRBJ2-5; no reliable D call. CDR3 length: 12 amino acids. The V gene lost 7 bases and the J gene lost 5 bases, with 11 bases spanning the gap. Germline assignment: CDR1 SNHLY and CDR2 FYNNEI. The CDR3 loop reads CASNGNGETQYF. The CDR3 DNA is TGTGCCAGCAATGGAAATGGGGAGACCCAGTACTTC.

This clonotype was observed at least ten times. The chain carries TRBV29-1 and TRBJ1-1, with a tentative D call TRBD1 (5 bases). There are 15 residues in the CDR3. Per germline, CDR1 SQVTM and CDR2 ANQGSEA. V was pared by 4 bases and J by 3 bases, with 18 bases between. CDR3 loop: CSVAPRGGSDTEAFF. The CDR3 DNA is TGCAGCGTTGCCCCCCGGGGGGGTAGCGACACTGAAGCTTTCTTT.

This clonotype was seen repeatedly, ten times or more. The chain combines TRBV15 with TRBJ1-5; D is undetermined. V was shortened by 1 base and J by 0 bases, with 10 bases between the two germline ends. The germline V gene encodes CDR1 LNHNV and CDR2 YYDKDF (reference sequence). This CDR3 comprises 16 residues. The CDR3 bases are TGTGCCACCAGCAGAGCTGGAGGGTCTAGCAATCAGCCCCAGCATTTT. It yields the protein CATSRAGGSSNQPQHF.